This TCR beta chain emerged from a study of Graves' ophthalmopathy and Graves' hyperthyroidism. As for the study in general: The term stable hyperthyroidism indicated an absence of ophthalmopathy within 18 months of follow-up.

The CDR3 covers 14 residues. The germline CDR1 and CDR2 sequences are LNHDA and SQIVND (reference sequence). Losses at the gene ends were 3 bases for V and 2 bases for J; bases not matched to a gene: 2. Study-wide findings and caveats: As the model predicted ophthalmopathy progression, it achieved a sensitivity of 70.59% and a specificity of about 72%. Detection in blood was also observed for most expanded thyroid clonotypes above 0.001 frequency.

About this clonotype: Its antigen is not known.

Recruitment covered hyperthyroidism patients aged 18 to 65 whose new diagnosis was of under 2 months' duration. As the template, RNA transcripts were used to amplify TCR beta CDR3 regions. RT-PCR was first run with HTBI primers, then multiplex PCR in a second round. TCRdb passed the multiplex PCR reads through MiXCR, listing each CDR3 protein once. The sample contains more than 1,000,000 distinct CDR3 sequences, about two fifths of which appear only once. Sequencing used peripheral blood or thyroid tissue (not recorded which). V usage is TRBV19 and J usage is TRBJ2-3; TRBD1 matches at 7 bases. The sequence came from an adult man with Graves' hyperthyroidism. CDR3 DNA: TGTGCCAGTAGTATGGGACAGTCCACAGATACGCAGTATTTT. As protein: CASSMGQSTDTQYF.